This T cell receptor (beta chain) was observed in a study of cytomegalovirus exposure and HLA in healthy donors. The study, taken as a whole, reports: Later work associated roughly 17,000 TCR beta sequences with HLA alleles at 0.05 false discovery rate. A later analysis found TCR association rates differed by HLA locus, highest for DRB1 and lowest for HLA-C. For presence/absence analyses, sequencing depth was assumed to be roughly uniform across donors.

Primers for the PCR totalled 60 Vbeta and 13 Jbeta. Generated by immunoSEQ multiplex PCR, the TCRdb table keeps only in-frame clones and is missing some. Here the sample spans 200,000 to 250,000 clones, approximately 78% being singletons. For this clone: As yet, its antigen is unknown. One end of the junction varies from germline; a read error may be responsible.

Germline V gives CDR1 SEHNR, CDR2 FQNEAQ (reference sequence). This CDR3 is built from 14 residues. This clonotype originated in a boy under 18 in good health and CMV-seronegative. The material sequenced was PBMCs. The chain has TRBV7-9 and TRBJ2-7; TRBD1 might be the D (6 bases). The CDR3 nucleotides are TGTTCCAGCAGCTTCCCGTGGACAGTCGGCGAGCAGTACTTC. It translates to CSSSFPWTVGEQYF.